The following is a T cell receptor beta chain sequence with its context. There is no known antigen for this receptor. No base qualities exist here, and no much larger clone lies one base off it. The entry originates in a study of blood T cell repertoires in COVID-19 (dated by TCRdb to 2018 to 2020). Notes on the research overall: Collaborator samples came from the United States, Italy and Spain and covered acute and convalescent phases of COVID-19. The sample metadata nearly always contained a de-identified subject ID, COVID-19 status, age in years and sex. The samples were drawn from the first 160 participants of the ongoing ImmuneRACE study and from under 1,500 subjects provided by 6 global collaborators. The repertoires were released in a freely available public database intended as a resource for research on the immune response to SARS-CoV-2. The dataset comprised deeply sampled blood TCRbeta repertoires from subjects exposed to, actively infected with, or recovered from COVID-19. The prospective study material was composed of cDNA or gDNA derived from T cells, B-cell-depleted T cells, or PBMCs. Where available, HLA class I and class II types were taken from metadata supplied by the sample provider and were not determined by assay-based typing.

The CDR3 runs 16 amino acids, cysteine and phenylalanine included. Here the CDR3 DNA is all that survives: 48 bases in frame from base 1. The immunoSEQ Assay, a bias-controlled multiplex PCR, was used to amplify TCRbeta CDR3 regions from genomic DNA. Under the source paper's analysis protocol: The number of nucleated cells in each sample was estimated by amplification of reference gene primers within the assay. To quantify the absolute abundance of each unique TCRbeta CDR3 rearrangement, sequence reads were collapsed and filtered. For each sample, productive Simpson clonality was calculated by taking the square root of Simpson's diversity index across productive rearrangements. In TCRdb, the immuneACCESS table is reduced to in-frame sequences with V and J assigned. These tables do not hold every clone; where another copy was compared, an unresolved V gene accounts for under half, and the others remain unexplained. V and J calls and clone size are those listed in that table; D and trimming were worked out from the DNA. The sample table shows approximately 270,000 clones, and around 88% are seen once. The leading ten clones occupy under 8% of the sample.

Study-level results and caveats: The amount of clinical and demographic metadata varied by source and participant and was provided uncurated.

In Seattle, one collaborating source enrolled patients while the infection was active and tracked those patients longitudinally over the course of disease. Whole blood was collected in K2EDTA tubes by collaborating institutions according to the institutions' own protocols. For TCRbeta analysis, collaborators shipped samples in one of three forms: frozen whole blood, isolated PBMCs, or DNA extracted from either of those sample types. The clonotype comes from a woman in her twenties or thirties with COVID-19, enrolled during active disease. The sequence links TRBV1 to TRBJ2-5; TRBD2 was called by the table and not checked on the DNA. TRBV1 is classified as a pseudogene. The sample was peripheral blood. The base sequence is TGCACCAGCAGCCAGGAGGGGGGGCCTAGCCAAGAGACCCAGTACTTC. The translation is CTSSQEGGPSQETQYF.